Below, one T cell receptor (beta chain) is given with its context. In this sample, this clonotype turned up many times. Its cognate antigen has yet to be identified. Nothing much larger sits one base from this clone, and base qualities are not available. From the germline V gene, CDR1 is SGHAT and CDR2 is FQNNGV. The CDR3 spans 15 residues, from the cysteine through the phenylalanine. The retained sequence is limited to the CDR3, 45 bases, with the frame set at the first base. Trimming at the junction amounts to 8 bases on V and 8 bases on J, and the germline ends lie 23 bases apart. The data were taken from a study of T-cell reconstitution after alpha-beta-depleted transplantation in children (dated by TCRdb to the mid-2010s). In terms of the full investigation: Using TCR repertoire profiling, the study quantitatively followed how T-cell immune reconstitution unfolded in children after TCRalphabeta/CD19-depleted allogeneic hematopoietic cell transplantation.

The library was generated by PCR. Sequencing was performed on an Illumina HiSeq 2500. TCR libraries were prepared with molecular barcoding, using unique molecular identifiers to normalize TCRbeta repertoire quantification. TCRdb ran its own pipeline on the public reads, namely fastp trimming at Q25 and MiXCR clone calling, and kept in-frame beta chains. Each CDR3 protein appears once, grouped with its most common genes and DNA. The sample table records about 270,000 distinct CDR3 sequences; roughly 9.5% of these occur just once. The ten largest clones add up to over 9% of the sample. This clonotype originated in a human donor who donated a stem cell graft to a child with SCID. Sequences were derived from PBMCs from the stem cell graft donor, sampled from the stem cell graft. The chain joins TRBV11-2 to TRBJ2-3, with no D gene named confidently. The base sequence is TGTGCCAGCGGCGGCCTGGGAAGGGAAAAGGGTACGCAGTATTTT. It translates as CASGGLGREKGTQYF. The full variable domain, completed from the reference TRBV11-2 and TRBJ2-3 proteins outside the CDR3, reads EAGVAQSPRYKIIEKRQSVAFWCNPISGHATLYWYQQILGQGPKLLIQFQNNGVVDDSQLPKDRFSAERLKGVDSTLKIQPAKLEDSAVYLCASGGLGREKGTQYFGPGTRLTVL.